One TCR beta chain is described in this entry. The antigen is unknown. Investigators excluded patients with uncontrolled infection, other autoimmune disease, pregnancy or lactation. Authors of the study amplified TCR beta CDR3 regions from RNA transcripts. HTBI primers were used for first-round RT-PCR of the TCR CDR3. TCRdb called the multiplex PCR reads again in MiXCR, with one record for every CDR3 protein. The sample has around 600,000 distinct CDR3 sequences, just under 45% seen once. The entry originates in a study of T cells in Graves' hyperthyroidism and ophthalmopathy. General study points: Stable hyperthyroidism was told apart from ophthalmopathy by a model built on 13 V-J features. Also found in blood were most expanded thyroid clonotypes above 0.001.

The germline V and J ends were trimmed by 6 bases and 0 bases, with 9 bases remaining between them. The V gene's germline CDR1 is ENHRY and CDR2 SYGVKD. The CDR3 consists of 14 residues. V is TRBV10-3 and J is TRBJ1-5, with D maybe TRBD1 (5 bases). Sequenced input: peripheral blood or thyroid tissue (not recorded which). The receptor's source is an adult man with Graves' disease, either hyperthyroidism or ophthalmopathy (not recorded which). The CDR3 bases are TGTGCCATCAGCCAGACAGATAGCAATCAGCCCCAGCATTTT. Protein sequence: CAISQTDSNQPQHF.